This T cell receptor beta chain was identified during a study of shared clonotypes between healthy human individuals. Concerning this clone itself: Its antigen is not identified.

V shed 3 bases and J shed 1 base, with 7 bases lying between them. The CDR3 runs 13 residues. Germline V gene lookup returns CDR1 LNHDA and CDR2 SQIVND (reference sequence). The genomic DNA of each subset was split evenly across several immunoSEQ plates. In the source study's methods: Junction-only sequences produced by ImmunoSEQ had no quality scores, so filtering differed. Sequencing used immunoSEQ multiplex PCR; TCRdb keeps in-frame clones, though not all of them. D and trimming come from the DNA, and the V and J calls and clone size come from that table. The sample yields 1.4 million or so clones, around 98.5% seen once. Subsets obtained from CD4+ cells comprised CD45RA+ naive and CD45RA-negative memory cells. The study, taken as a whole, reports: Between four donors, naive CD4 clonotypes were shared at a level of approximately 5%.

Sequenced sample: naive CD4+ T cells sorted from blood. Stated subset: CD45RA+ positively selected. V and J are TRBV19 and TRBJ2-7; D remains ambiguous. This sequence originates from a man younger than 45 in good health. The CDR3 DNA is TGTGCCAGTAGTATCGCACAGTCCTACGAGCAGTACTTC. This encodes CASSIAQSYEQYF.